This is a list of T cell receptor beta chains from one sample in a study of lymphopenia after photon versus proton radiotherapy. The table came from immunoSEQ multiplex PCR; TCRdb's copy has only in-frame clones and leaves some out. The table has nearly 7,500 clones, about 92% seen once. The sequencing here drew on peripheral blood, taken from a patient treated with photon-based radiotherapy. The source is a woman aged 50 to 60 with cholangiocarcinoma. Both conserved end residues are part of each CDR3. A D gene is named only where the DNA matches it firmly. A row's size may be missing; if present it is once, few, many or a size class.

J gene | V gene | D gene | clone size | CDR3 length | CDR3 DNA | CDR3 protein
TRBJ1-2 | TRBV5-6 | TRBD1 | - | 14 | TGTGCCAGCAGAAGACAGGGTGGGGACTATGGCTACACCTTC | CASRRQGGDYGYTF
TRBJ1-6 | TRBV4-1 | - | - | 16 | TGCGCCAGCAGGGGACACCACTTCTCCTATAATTCACCCCTCCACTTT | CASRGHHFSYNSPLHF
TRBJ2-7 | TRBV10-2 | TRBD2 | - | 19 | TGCGCCAGCAGTGAGTCGGCGGGGCCGTTGGACCGCAGCGGGAGCGAGCAGTACTTC | CASSESAGPLDRSGSEQYF
TRBJ2-1 | TRBV4-3 | - | - | 12 | TGCGCCAGCAGCCAAAGAGGGCAGGGTCTGTTCTTC | CASSQRGQGLFF
TRBJ2-7 | TRBV25-1 | - | - | 13 | TGTGCCAGCAGTGACAGGGAACTATACGAGCAGTACTTC | CASSDRELYEQYF
TRBJ2-7 | TRBV7-2 | - | - | 15 | TGTGCCAGCAGCTTAGCCCCTTGGTATACCTACGAGCAGTACTTC | CASSLAPWYTYEQYF
TRBJ1-2 | TRBV30 | - | - | 15 | TGTGCCTGGAGTGTAGGGGTGGGAAGGGGGTATGGCTACACCTTC | CAWSVGVGRGYGYTF
TRBJ1-1 | TRBV7-9 | - | - | 14 | TGTGCCAGCAGCTCACCGGACACAGGCCTGGAAGCTTTCTTT | CASSSPDTGLEAFF
TRBJ1-1 | TRBV5-6 | TRBD1 | - | 17 | TGTGCCAGCAGCTTGAGGACAGGTTTCAACCTAAACACTGAAGCTTTCTTT | CASSLRTGFNLNTEAFF
TRBJ2-2 | TRBV6-5 | TRBD1 | - | 14 | TGTGCCAGCAGATCAGGGGGTTGGTCCGGGGAGCTGTTTTTT | CASRSGGWSGELFF
TRBJ1-4 | TRBV18 | TRBD1 | - | 15 | TGTGCCAGCTCACCTGGGACAGCGAATAATGAAAAACTGTTTTTT | CASSPGTANNEKLFF
TRBJ1-5 | TRBV6-5 | - | - | 13 | TGTGCCAGCAGTAGGAAGGGTTCGGGGCCCCAGCATTTT | CASSRKGSGPQHF
TRBJ1-1 | TRBV15 | - | once | 12 | TGTGCCACCAGCAGGAGGGAAACTGAAGCTTTCTTT | CATSRRETEAFF
TRBJ2-2 | TRBV7-9 | - | - | 13 | TGTGCCACCGTTACAGCGAACACCGGGGAGCTGTTTTTT | CATVTANTGELFF
TRBJ2-2 | TRBV11-2 | - | once | 16 | TGTGCCAGCAGCTTACTGGGCGGGTCGGTCACCGGGGAGCTGTTTTTT | CASSLLGGSVTGELFF
TRBJ1-2 | TRBV4-1 | - | - | 20 | TGCGCCAGCAGCCAACCGGGACACAAGTATTACTCAGGGCCTAACTATGGCTACACCTTC | CASSQPGHKYYSGPNYGYTF
TRBJ1-1 | TRBV19 | - | - | 16 | TGTGCCAGTAGTATAGTAGCGACAGCTAAGAACACTGAAGCTTTCTTT | CASSIVATAKNTEAFF
TRBJ2-7 | TRBV7-8 | - | - | 14 | TGTGCCAGCAGCCCGGAGGGACCGTCCTACGAGCAGTACTTC | CASSPEGPSYEQYF
TRBJ1-5 | TRBV6-5 | - | - | 12 | TGTGCCACATGGTCGGGGGATCAGCCCCAGCATTTT | CATWSGDQPQHF
TRBJ2-7 | TRBV7-2 | TRBD2 | - | 15 | TGTGCCAGCAGCCAAGCGGGGGGCTTCTCCTACGAGCAGTACTTC | CASSQAGGFSYEQYF
TRBJ2-5 | TRBV9 | - | - | 11 | TGTGCCAGCGGCTCGTTGGAGACCCAGTACTTC | CASGSLETQYF
TRBJ2-1 | TRBV6-5 | - | - | 13 | TGTGCCAGCAGTTACTGGGCAACCAATGAGCAGTTCTTC | CASSYWATNEQFF
TRBJ1-1 | TRBV7-2 | TRBD1 | - | 14 | TGTGCCAGCAGCTTATTTGCAGGGGGCGCTGAAGCTTTCTTT | CASSLFAGGAEAFF
TRBJ1-1 | TRBV7-2 | - | - | 16 | TGTGCCAGCAGCTTAGCAAGGCTGGGGAGAGGAACTGAAGCTTTCTTT | CASSLARLGRGTEAFF
TRBJ2-7 | TRBV7-9 | TRBD2 | once | 18 | TGTGCCAGCAGCTTAGCAGGGGCGCGGGGGGTAGGGTCCTACGAGCAGTACTTC | CASSLAGARGVGSYEQYF
TRBJ2-1 | TRBV2 | - | - | 15 | TGTGCCAGCAGTGAAGCTGAAGCTGTCTGGGATGAGCAGTTCTTC | CASSEAEAVWDEQFF
TRBJ2-7 | TRBV5-6 | - | - | 14 | TGTGCCAGCAGCTTGGGTACAGGAGAATACGAGCAGTACTTC | CASSLGTGEYEQYF
TRBJ2-3 | TRBV30 | - | - | 15 | TGTGCCTGGAGCGCTAAGGGGGCTAGCGGGGATACGCAGTATTTT | CAWSAKGASGDTQYF
TRBJ1-2 | TRBV6-6 | - | - | 14 | TGTGCCAGCAGTTACCCAGGACTGAACTATGGCTACACCTTC | CASSYPGLNYGYTF
TRBJ2-3 | TRBV6-6 | TRBD2 | - | 16 | TGTGCCAGCAGTACCGGGACTAGCGGGGGCACAGATACGCAGTATTTT | CASSTGTSGGTDTQYF
TRBJ1-1 | TRBV7-8 | - | - | 13 | TGTGCCAGCAGCCTTCAGGGAAACACTGAAGCTTTCTTT | CASSLQGNTEAFF
TRBJ2-7 | TRBV10-3 | - | - | 14 | TGTGCCATCAGTTTCCAGAGTAGCTCCTACGAGCAGTACTTC | CAISFQSSSYEQYF
TRBJ2-1 | TRBV10-3 | - | - | 14 | TGTGCCATCAGTGTGGACGGGGGTTACAATGAGCAGTTCTTC | CAISVDGGYNEQFF
TRBJ1-5 | TRBV19 | TRBD1 | - | 16 | TGTGCCAGTAGTAAAATAAGGACAGGGGACAATCAGCCCCAGCATTTT | CASSKIRTGDNQPQHF
TRBJ1-2 | TRBV7-9 | TRBD1 | - | 15 | TGTGCCAGCACCCCCCCGAGGACAGGGAGCTATGGCCACACCTTC | CASTPPRTGSYGHTF
TRBJ2-5 | TRBV29-1 | - | - | 13 | TGCAGCGCTTATCAGGGAGAGGGGGAGACCCAGTACTTC | CSAYQGEGETQYF
TRBJ2-7 | TRBV7-2 | TRBD2 | - | 14 | TGTGCCAGCAGCTTGGGCGGGGGTCCCTACGAGCAGTACTTC | CASSLGGGPYEQYF
TRBJ1-6 | TRBV6-6 | - | - | 14 | TGTGCCAGCAGAATCGGGAGTGGAGTGTCACCCCTCCACTTT | CASRIGSGVSPLHF
TRBJ1-1 | TRBV9 | - | - | 13 | TGTGCCAGCAGCGTAGAGTCGAACACTGAAGCTTTCTTT | CASSVESNTEAFF
TRBJ2-6 | TRBV7-8 | - | - | 18 | TGTGCCAGCAGCTTAGAAGTGCACGGATGGACTGGGGCCAACGTCCTGACTTTC | CASSLEVHGWTGANVLTF
TRBJ1-2 | TRBV9 | - | - | 14 | TGTGCCAGCAGCGTTCCAGGGACGGCATATGGCTACACCTTC | CASSVPGTAYGYTF
TRBJ1-2 | TRBV6-1 | - | - | 15 | TGTGCCAGCAGACTCCTCGGCCCTTGGGACTATGGCTACACCTTC | CASRLLGPWDYGYTF
TRBJ1-5 | TRBV10-3 | - | - | 16 | TGTGCCATCAGTGAGCGAGGCCTAGTCATAGGTCAGCCCCAGCATTTT | CAISERGLVIGQPQHF
TRBJ2-3 | TRBV9 | TRBD1 | - | 16 | TGTGCCAGCAGCGGCGTACAGGGGGCGTTGGCAGATACGCAGTATTTT | CASSGVQGALADTQYF
TRBJ2-7 | TRBV6-1 | - | - | 14 | TGTGCCAGCAGTGAATTTACAGGGTTTGTCGAGCAGTACTTC | CASSEFTGFVEQYF
TRBJ1-1 | TRBV5-4 | - | - | 14 | TGTGCCAGCAGCTTGGAATGGGGTAACACTGAAGCTTTCTTT | CASSLEWGNTEAFF
TRBJ2-1 | TRBV27 | TRBD1 | - | 17 | TGTGCCAGCAGTCCCCTACAGGGGGCGGCCTCCTACAATGAGCAGTTCTTC | CASSPLQGAASYNEQFF
TRBJ1-1 | TRBV5-1 | TRBD1 | - | 15 | TGCGCCAGCAGCTTCGACAGGGGCGTAGGGACTGAAGCTTTCTTT | CASSFDRGVGTEAFF
TRBJ1-1 | TRBV6-5 | - | once | 13 | TGTGCCAGCAGTTACGATCCTCGGGGTGAAGCTTTCTTT | CASSYDPRGEAFF
TRBJ1-1 | TRBV18 | - | - | 12 | TGTGCCAGCTCACAAGACAGACTTGAAGCTTTCTTT | CASSQDRLEAFF